A selection of T cell receptor beta chains follows, all from one sample in a study of T cell responses to AZD1222 COVID-19 vaccine. Some clones are missing from TCRdb's copy, which holds only in-frame ones; the method was immunoSEQ multiplex PCR. The table includes over 75,000 clones, around nine tenths detected once. Sequenced material: peripheral blood, taken on day 0 of AZD1222 vaccination. Receptor source: an adult in good health. Each CDR3 is given with its conserved first and last residue. The order of the fields is D gene, V gene, clone size, J gene, CDR3 DNA, CDR3 protein. D genes are given only for firm matches. Clone size is given for some rows only: seen once, a few or many times, or a class if the clone is expanded.

d_gene: .
v_gene: TRBV30
abundance: .
j_gene: TRBJ1-1
CDR3nt: TGTGCCTGGAGAGAGAACACTGAAGCTTTCTTT
CDR3aa: CAWRENTEAFF

d_gene: .
v_gene: TRBV12-3/TRBV12-4
abundance: .
j_gene: TRBJ2-7
CDR3nt: TGTGCCAGCAGTATTAACAGGGCCCACGAGCAGTACTTC
CDR3aa: CASSINRAHEQYF

d_gene: TRBD2
v_gene: TRBV29-1
abundance: .
j_gene: TRBJ2-2
CDR3nt: TGCAGCGTTGGACTAGCGGGATTAGCCGGGGAGCTGTTTTTT
CDR3aa: CSVGLAGLAGELFF

d_gene: .
v_gene: TRBV10-3
abundance: .
j_gene: TRBJ1-6
CDR3nt: TGTGCCATCAGTGAGGGGGAATTCAATAATTCACCCCTCCACTTT
CDR3aa: CAISEGEFNNSPLHF

d_gene: .
v_gene: TRBV11-3
abundance: few
j_gene: TRBJ1-1
CDR3nt: TGTGCCAGCAGCTTAGAAGGGAACACTGAAGCTTTCTTT
CDR3aa: CASSLEGNTEAFF

d_gene: .
v_gene: TRBV7-9
abundance: .
j_gene: TRBJ2-7
CDR3nt: TGTGCCAGCAGCTTGGATGTGGCCTACGAGCAGTACTTC
CDR3aa: CASSLDVAYEQYF

d_gene: .
v_gene: TRBV11-2
abundance: .
j_gene: TRBJ1-6
CDR3nt: TGTGCCAGCAGCTTGGACGGGCCCCCCGGAACCCCCCTCCACTTT
CDR3aa: CASSLDGPPGTPLHF

d_gene: TRBD2
v_gene: TRBV7-6
abundance: .
j_gene: TRBJ2-1
CDR3nt: TGTGCCAGCAGCTCCCTAGCGGGAGGCTACAATGAGCAGTTCTTC
CDR3aa: CASSSLAGGYNEQFF

d_gene: .
v_gene: TRBV12-3/TRBV12-4
abundance: .
j_gene: TRBJ1-1
CDR3nt: TGTGCCAGCAGTCTTATGAACACTGAAGCTTTCTTT
CDR3aa: CASSLMNTEAFF

d_gene: TRBD1
v_gene: TRBV6-5
abundance: .
j_gene: TRBJ2-7
CDR3nt: TGTGCCAGCAGTTACGACAGGGGATACGTGGAGCAGTACTTC
CDR3aa: CASSYDRGYVEQYF

d_gene: .
v_gene: TRBV19
abundance: .
j_gene: TRBJ1-2
CDR3nt: TGTGCCAGTAGTATAGTTATTGGCAGCTTCTATGGCTACACCTTC
CDR3aa: CASSIVIGSFYGYTF

d_gene: .
v_gene: TRBV7-9
abundance: once
j_gene: TRBJ1-2
CDR3nt: TGTGCCAGCAGCTTAGCCGGAGCCCCTAACTATGGCTACACCTTC
CDR3aa: CASSLAGAPNYGYTF

d_gene: .
v_gene: TRBV7-9
abundance: .
j_gene: TRBJ2-2
CDR3nt: TGTGCCAGCAGAACCCACGGGGCGACCGGGGAGCTGTTTTTT
CDR3aa: CASRTHGATGELFF

d_gene: .
v_gene: TRBV6-6
abundance: .
j_gene: TRBJ1-6
CDR3nt: TGTGCCAGCAGTTACTCAGCGGGCGGGGGGACGGCACCCCTCCACTTT
CDR3aa: CASSYSAGGGTAPLHF

d_gene: TRBD1
v_gene: TRBV5-4
abundance: .
j_gene: TRBJ1-4
CDR3nt: TGTGCCAGCACCACGGACAGGGGGAATGAAAAACTGTTTTTT
CDR3aa: CASTTDRGNEKLFF

d_gene: .
v_gene: TRBV7-8
abundance: .
j_gene: TRBJ2-7
CDR3nt: TGTGCCAGCAGCTTCATAGCTCAGGGGATTATGAGCTCCTACGAGCAGTACTTC
CDR3aa: CASSFIAQGIMSSYEQYF

d_gene: .
v_gene: TRBV20-1
abundance: .
j_gene: TRBJ1-5
CDR3nt: TGCAGTGCTAGTCGTAGGGACAATCAGCCCCAGCATTTT
CDR3aa: CSASRRDNQPQHF

d_gene: .
v_gene: TRBV4-3
abundance: .
j_gene: TRBJ2-7
CDR3nt: TGCGCCAGCAGCCAAGATCTTGGGCAGGTGAATTCCTACGAGCAGTACTTC
CDR3aa: CASSQDLGQVNSYEQYF

d_gene: .
v_gene: TRBV4-1
abundance: .
j_gene: TRBJ1-1
CDR3nt: TGCGCCAGCAGCCAGGAGGACAGTTGGATGAACACTGAAGCTTTCTTT
CDR3aa: CASSQEDSWMNTEAFF

d_gene: TRBD2
v_gene: TRBV6-4
abundance: .
j_gene: TRBJ2-1
CDR3nt: TGTGCCAGCAGTAGACTAGCGGGAGATGCTGGAGACAATGAGCAGTTCTTC
CDR3aa: CASSRLAGDAGDNEQFF

d_gene: TRBD2
v_gene: TRBV11-2
abundance: .
j_gene: TRBJ2-1
CDR3nt: TGTGCCAGCAGCGTCCCGGGGGGGTTCTACGATGAGCAGTTCTTC
CDR3aa: CASSVPGGFYDEQFF

d_gene: .
v_gene: TRBV7-9
abundance: .
j_gene: TRBJ2-3
CDR3nt: TGTGCCAGCAGCTTCCTCGACGGAACTAGCACAGATACGCAGTATTTT
CDR3aa: CASSFLDGTSTDTQYF

d_gene: .
v_gene: TRBV5-4
abundance: .
j_gene: TRBJ1-1
CDR3nt: TGTGCCAGCAGCTTGGAGGGGTGGGGAACTGAAGCTTTCTTT
CDR3aa: CASSLEGWGTEAFF

d_gene: .
v_gene: TRBV30
abundance: .
j_gene: TRBJ2-5
CDR3nt: TGTGCCTGGAGTGTGGGGGGAGAGACCCAGTACTTC
CDR3aa: CAWSVGGETQYF

d_gene: .
v_gene: TRBV5-1
abundance: .
j_gene: TRBJ2-6
CDR3nt: TGCGCCAGCACTACGATTTCCGGGGCCAACGTCCTGACTTTC
CDR3aa: CASTTISGANVLTF

d_gene: .
v_gene: TRBV19
abundance: .
j_gene: TRBJ2-7
CDR3nt: TGTGCCAGTAGTATGACTCTAACCTACGAGCAGTACTTC
CDR3aa: CASSMTLTYEQYF

d_gene: .
v_gene: TRBV7-2
abundance: .
j_gene: TRBJ2-7
CDR3nt: TGTGCCAGCAGCTTATACCAAACTTCCTACGAGCAGTACTTC
CDR3aa: CASSLYQTSYEQYF

d_gene: .
v_gene: TRBV30
abundance: .
j_gene: TRBJ2-3
CDR3nt: TGTGCCTGGGCCTGGACGGGGACAGATACGCAGTATTTT
CDR3aa: CAWAWTGTDTQYF

d_gene: .
v_gene: TRBV6-5
abundance: .
j_gene: TRBJ2-5
CDR3nt: TGTGCCAGCAGTTACAGCCCGATCGGGGGGACCCAGTACTTC
CDR3aa: CASSYSPIGGTQYF

d_gene: .
v_gene: TRBV20-1
abundance: .
j_gene: TRBJ2-7
CDR3nt: TGCAGTGCTAGTGTTTCGGGATACGAGCAGTACTTC
CDR3aa: CSASVSGYEQYF

d_gene: TRBD2
v_gene: TRBV29-1
abundance: .
j_gene: TRBJ2-3
CDR3nt: TGCAGCGTTGAAATCCCGACTAGCGGGGTGCCCACAGATACGCAGTATTTT
CDR3aa: CSVEIPTSGVPTDTQYF

d_gene: .
v_gene: TRBV3-1/TRBV3-2
abundance: .
j_gene: TRBJ1-1
CDR3nt: TGTGCCAGCAGCCAGACCGGGATTCCTGAAGCTTTCTTT
CDR3aa: CASSQTGIPEAFF

d_gene: TRBD1
v_gene: TRBV5-1
abundance: .
j_gene: TRBJ2-5
CDR3nt: TGCGCCAGCAGCTCCCAGGGGACAGGAGAAGAGACCCAGTACTTC
CDR3aa: CASSSQGTGEETQYF

d_gene: .
v_gene: TRBV7-2
abundance: .
j_gene: TRBJ2-3
CDR3nt: TGTGCCAGCAGCCGGGGGACTGACCGCACAGATACGCAGTATTTT
CDR3aa: CASSRGTDRTDTQYF

d_gene: .
v_gene: TRBV5-4
abundance: .
j_gene: TRBJ1-3
CDR3nt: TGTGCCAGCAGCTTGTGGGGCGTTGGAAACACCATATATTTT
CDR3aa: CASSLWGVGNTIYF

d_gene: .
v_gene: TRBV18
abundance: .
j_gene: TRBJ1-2
CDR3nt: TGTGCCAGCTCGCCCGAAGCTAACTATGGCTACACCTTC
CDR3aa: CASSPEANYGYTF

d_gene: TRBD2
v_gene: TRBV10-1
abundance: .
j_gene: TRBJ2-3
CDR3nt: TGCGCCAGCAGTGGAGCGGGAGGCCCAGATACGCAGTATTTT
CDR3aa: CASSGAGGPDTQYF

d_gene: .
v_gene: TRBV6-1
abundance: .
j_gene: TRBJ2-6
CDR3nt: TGTGCCAGCAGTGTATCCTTACAGGACCACTCTGGGGCCAACGTCCTGACTTTC
CDR3aa: CASSVSLQDHSGANVLTF

d_gene: .
v_gene: TRBV6-5
abundance: .
j_gene: TRBJ1-4
CDR3nt: TGTGCCAGCAGTTCCCTGACAGACGGGGGTAATGAAAAACTGTTTTTT
CDR3aa: CASSSLTDGGNEKLFF

d_gene: .
v_gene: TRBV19
abundance: once
j_gene: TRBJ1-3
CDR3nt: TGTGCCAGTAGTATAGAGGGAGGAAACACCATATATTTT
CDR3aa: CASSIEGGNTIYF

d_gene: .
v_gene: TRBV27
abundance: .
j_gene: TRBJ1-5
CDR3nt: TGTGCCAGCAGTCCACTCTCCCAGGGGCATCAGCCCCAGCATTTT
CDR3aa: CASSPLSQGHQPQHF

d_gene: TRBD2
v_gene: TRBV4-2
abundance: .
j_gene: TRBJ2-7
CDR3nt: TGTGCCAGCAGCCAAGTCCCATCTAGCGGGGAAGAGTCCTACGAGCAGTACTTC
CDR3aa: CASSQVPSSGEESYEQYF

d_gene: .
v_gene: TRBV12-5
abundance: .
j_gene: TRBJ1-2
CDR3nt: TGTGCTAGTGGTCCGGGGGTAGGGTATGGCTACACCTTC
CDR3aa: CASGPGVGYGYTF

d_gene: TRBD2
v_gene: TRBV30
abundance: .
j_gene: TRBJ2-1
CDR3nt: TGTGCCTGGAGCCTCGGGACTAGCGGGGGTCCTCGGTACAATGAGCAGTTCTTC
CDR3aa: CAWSLGTSGGPRYNEQFF

d_gene: TRBD2
v_gene: TRBV30
abundance: .
j_gene: TRBJ2-3
CDR3nt: TGTGCCTGGAATCGGGGGGAGGGCACAGATACGCAGTATTTT
CDR3aa: CAWNRGEGTDTQYF

d_gene: TRBD1
v_gene: TRBV11-1
abundance: few
j_gene: TRBJ2-1
CDR3nt: TGTGCCAGCAGCCCCGGGACAGCGAGGATGCACAATGAGCAGTTCTTC
CDR3aa: CASSPGTARMHNEQFF

d_gene: .
v_gene: TRBV7-9
abundance: .
j_gene: TRBJ2-7
CDR3nt: TGTGCCAGCAGCATATCTACAGGGTATCCCCTGTTTTCGGACGAGCAGTACTTC
CDR3aa: CASSISTGYPLFSDEQYF

d_gene: .
v_gene: TRBV19
abundance: .
j_gene: TRBJ1-3
CDR3nt: TGTGCCAGTAGTATAGACAGAACCTCTGGAAACACCATATATTTT
CDR3aa: CASSIDRTSGNTIYF

d_gene: .
v_gene: TRBV12-1
abundance: .
j_gene: TRBJ2-1
CDR3nt: TGTGCCAGCAGCCCGCCCGGCGGGGGGGTTTTATATGAGCAGTTCTTC
CDR3aa: CASSPPGGGVLYEQFF